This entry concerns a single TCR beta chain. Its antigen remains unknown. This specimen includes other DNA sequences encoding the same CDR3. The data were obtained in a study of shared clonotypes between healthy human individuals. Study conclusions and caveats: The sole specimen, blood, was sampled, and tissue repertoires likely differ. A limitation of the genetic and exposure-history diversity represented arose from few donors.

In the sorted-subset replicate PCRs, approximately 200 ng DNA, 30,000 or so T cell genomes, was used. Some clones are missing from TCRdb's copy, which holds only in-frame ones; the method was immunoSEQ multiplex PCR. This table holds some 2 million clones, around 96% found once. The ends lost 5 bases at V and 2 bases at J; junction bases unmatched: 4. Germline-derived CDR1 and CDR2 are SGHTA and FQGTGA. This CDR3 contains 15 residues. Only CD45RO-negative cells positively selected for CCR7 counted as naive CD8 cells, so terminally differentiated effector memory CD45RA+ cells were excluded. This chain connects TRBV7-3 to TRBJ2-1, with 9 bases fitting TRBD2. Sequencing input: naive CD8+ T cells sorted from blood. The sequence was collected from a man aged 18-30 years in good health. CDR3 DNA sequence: TGTGCCAGCAGCCCGTTAGCGGGGGCCTACAATGAGCAGTTCTTC. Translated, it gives CASSPLAGAYNEQFF.